This T cell receptor beta chain was recorded in a study of blood T cell repertoires in COVID-19 (dated by TCRdb to the early 2020s). Notes on the research overall: Samples covering the acute and convalescent phases of COVID-19 were provided by collaborators in the United States, Italy and Spain. The sample metadata nearly always contained a de-identified subject ID, COVID-19 status, age in years and sex. The repertoires were made available in a free public database intended to serve as a resource for research on the immune response to SARS-CoV-2. Where available, HLA class I and class II types were taken from metadata supplied by the sample provider and were not determined by assay-based typing. Subjects who had been exposed to COVID-19, were actively infected with it, or had recovered from it provided the deeply sampled blood TCRbeta repertoires that made up the dataset. The material from the prospective study consisted of cDNA or gDNA derived from T cells, B-cell-depleted T cells, or PBMCs. The samples were drawn from the first 160 participants of the ongoing ImmuneRACE study and from about 1,200 subjects provided by 6 global collaborators.

The CDR3 measures 15 amino acids from cysteine to phenylalanine. Only CDR3 DNA is held: 45 bases, read in frame from base 1. Germline trimming amounts to 3 bases on V and 5 bases on J, with 4 as the count of junction bases outside the gene matches. Taken from the germline V gene (reference sequence), the CDR1 and CDR2 loops are SEHNR and FQNEAQ. TCRbeta CDR3 regions were amplified from genomic DNA using the immunoSEQ Assay, a bias-controlled multiplex PCR. In the source study's methods: The number of nucleated cells in each sample was estimated from the amplification of reference gene primers within the assay. Sequence reads were collapsed and filtered to measure the absolute abundance of every unique TCRbeta CDR3 rearrangement. For each sample, productive Simpson clonality was calculated as the square root of Simpson's diversity index across productive rearrangements. The immuneACCESS repertoire file appears here via TCRdb, limited to in-frame rearrangements. These files lack a portion of the clones; in checked studies, under half of the deficit traces to unresolved V genes, and the cause of the others is not known. The V and J calls and the clone size are those of that table, but D and trimming were determined from the DNA. A total of about 210,000 clones appear in this sample, 87% of them only once. The top ten hold about 9.4% of the sample.

Participants in the prospective study were aged about 18 to 89 years, lived in over 20 United States geographic areas, and enrolled through a virtual design. To assign participants to cohorts, the prospective study relied on clinical history that participants themselves reported in a screening survey and a study questionnaire. Each participant in the prospective study had whole blood, serum and a nasopharyngeal or oropharyngeal swab collected by mobile phlebotomists. Prospective study participants could optionally give additional blood draws and questionnaires over an approximately two-month period. Blood samples from the prospective study were shipped frozen or at room temperature prior to DNA extraction. Overall results and qualifications from the work: The amount of clinical and demographic metadata varied by source and participant and was provided uncurated.

In the case of this clone: The specificity of this receptor is unknown. Within one base of it there is no much larger clone, and no base qualities were kept.

The chain employs TRBV7-9 and TRBJ2-5, with 12 bases in between that match TRBD1. The sample was PBMCs or T cells enriched from blood (not recorded which). This clonotype was obtained from a young man with acute COVID-19. CDR3 loop: CASSFRDRGPETQYF. The base sequence is TGTGCCAGCAGCTTCCGGGACAGGGGGCCGGAGACCCAGTACTTC.